These 25 T cell receptor beta chains share one sample of origin, sequenced in a study of blood T cell repertoires in COVID-19 (dated by TCRdb to about 2020). The library was obtained by the immunoSEQ multiplex PCR assay. TCRdb carries this immuneACCESS record with in-frame sequences only. Its versions omit some clonotypes, under half of them owing to an unresolved V gene in the studies checked, with the rest unexplained. The sample records roughly 250,000 clones, about 81% of which are singletons. The ten top clones hold 9.5% to 15% of the sample. Sequenced input: peripheral blood. The receptor set was obtained from a woman aged 60 to 75 with active or convalescent COVID-19.

This clone was seen only a few times. This sample includes further DNA sequences coding for the same CDR3. The V and J genes are TRBV5-6 and TRBJ2-7; 8 nucleotides line up with TRBD1. With 3 bases clipped from V and 3 bases from J, the junction kept 8 bases outside the gene matches. Germline CDR1 and CDR2: SGHDT and YYEEEE. The CDR3 is 15 residues long. This CDR3 is CASSSGQGPVYEQYF. CDR3 nucleotide sequence: TGTGCCAGCAGCTCCGGACAGGGTCCCGTCTACGAGCAGTACTTC.

The chain combines TRBV11-2 with TRBJ2-5, with D possibly TRBD1 on 6 matching bases. The CDR3 covers 15 residues. V lost 1 base, J lost 0 bases, and 9 bases lay in between. Germline V CDR1 and CDR2: SGHAT, FQNNGV. CDR3 sequence reads: CASSLGNRDQETQYF. The CDR3 nucleotides read TGTGCCAGCAGCTTAGGGAACAGGGACCAAGAGACCCAGTACTTC.

This clone was detected only once. In the same sample, other DNA sequences code for this CDR3. The rearrangement joins TRBV18 to TRBJ2-7; 10 bases are a match to TRBD1. From germline, CDR1 is KGHSH and CDR2 LQKENI. The J segment lost 2 bases and the V segment lost 2 bases, leaving 0 bases of the junction unmatched. CDR3 length: 14 residues. The CDR3 region is CASSPGTGAYEQYF. The DNA of the CDR3 is TGTGCCAGCTCACCAGGGACAGGGGCCTACGAGCAGTACTTC.

The CDR3 nucleotides are TGTGCCAGTAGTATCGGTAGCGGAGGCTACAATGAGCAGTTCTTC. Protein: CASSIGSGGYNEQFF. The chain uses TRBV19 and TRBJ2-1; D may be TRBD2 (6 bases). The germline V gene has CDR1 LNHDA and CDR2 SQIVND (reference sequence). This CDR3 comprises 15 residues. Trimming removed 3 bases at V and 3 bases at J, with 12 bases between.

CDR3: CSVAGTVNAEAFF. The CDR3 bases are TGCAGCGTCGCCGGGACAGTGAATGCTGAAGCTTTCTTT. V is TRBV29-1 and J is TRBJ1-1, with 7 bases matching TRBD1. V was pared by 6 bases and J by 6 bases, with 10 bases of the junction left unmatched. Germline V gene data show CDR1 as SQVTM and CDR2 as ANQGSEA. CDR3 length: 13 residues. Supplemented by reference TRBV29-1 and TRBJ1-1, the full variable domain reads SAVISQKPSRDICQRGTSLTIQCQVDSQVTMMFWYRQQPGQSLTLIATANQGSEATYESGFVIDKFPISRPNLTFSTLTVSNMSPEDSSIYLCSVAGTVNAEAFFGQGTRLTVV.

This sequence joins TRBV7-9 and TRBJ2-5; D perhaps matches TRBD2 (7 bases). Trimming pared 7 bases from V and 5 bases from J, leaving 20 bases between. CDR1 is SEHNR and CDR2 is FQNEAQ in the germline V gene (reference sequence). The CDR3 length is 15 residues. CDR3 loop: CASTHLRRGQETQYF. CDR3 DNA sequence: TGTGCCAGCACCCATTTGAGGCGGGGGCAGGAGACCCAGTACTTC.

This clone was counted only a few times. This chain joins TRBV4-1 and TRBJ2-7, with TRBD2 as a possible D gene (5 bases). Germline V CDR1 and CDR2: MGHRA, YSYEKL. The CDR3 runs to 13 residues. Deletions cut 0 bases from V and 5 bases from J, with 8 bases between. This CDR3 is CASSQDARDEQYF. In DNA form, the CDR3 reads TGCGCCAGCAGCCAAGATGCGCGGGACGAGCAGTACTTC.

The CDR3 region has the DNA TGTGCCAGCAGCTTGTTGCGGCCTGATAAAGAGACCCAGTACTTC. Residues: CASSLLRPDKETQYF. This rearrangement joins TRBV11-2 to TRBJ2-5; no reliable D call. This CDR3 is built from 15 residues. CDR1 and CDR2 (germline): SGHAT, FQNNGV. Trimming pared 3 bases from V and 3 bases from J, leaving 14 bases between. Variable domain in full (rest from reference TRBV11-2 and TRBJ2-5): EAGVAQSPRYKIIEKRQSVAFWCNPISGHATLYWYQQILGQGPKLLIQFQNNGVVDDSQLPKDRFSAERLKGVDSTLKIQPAKLEDSAVYLCASSLLRPDKETQYFGPGTRLLVL.

The chain recombines TRBV5-1 with TRBJ1-1; no reliable D call. This CDR3 region has 14 residues. Trimming shortened V by 5 bases and J by 0 bases, and 11 bases separated the two germline ends. Per the germline V gene, CDR1 is SGHRS and CDR2 is YFSETQ. CDR3 region: CASSSTSMNTEAFF. The DNA for the CDR3 is TGCGCCAGCAGTTCGACTTCAATGAACACTGAAGCTTTCTTT.

The rearrangement links TRBV7-2 to TRBJ2-7; 11 nucleotides line up with TRBD1. Per germline, CDR1 SGHTA and CDR2 FQGNSA. This CDR3 has 14 residues. The V and J ends lost 4 bases and 4 bases, in that order; junction bases with no gene match: 3. CDR3 protein: CASSSDRGRYEQYF. The CDR3, as DNA: TGTGCCAGCAGCTCGGACAGGGGGCGATACGAGCAGTACTTC.

The chain employs TRBV18 and TRBJ1-1; the D gene is possibly TRBD1 (5 bases). The V gene lost 3 bases and the J gene lost 1 base, with 12 bases spanning the gap. The length of the CDR3 is 15 residues. The V gene's germline CDR1 is KGHSH and CDR2 LQKENI. CDR3 nucleotide sequence: TGTGCCAGCTCACCGGGGGGAAGCCAGAACACTGAAGCTTTCTTT. This codes for CASSPGGSQNTEAFF.

The chain recombines TRBV5-1 with TRBJ1-6; 10 positions match TRBD1. CDR1 and CDR2 (germline): SGHRS, YFSETQ. The ends lost 2 bases at V and 0 bases at J; junction bases unmatched: 8. The CDR3 runs to 19 residues. In nucleotides, the CDR3 is TGCGCCAGCAGCTTCAGACAGGGGGCCCGGAGCTCCTATAATTCACCCCTCCACTTT. Protein sequence: CASSFRQGARSSYNSPLHF.

Only one count was recorded for this clone. The V call is TRBV6-1, the J call TRBJ2-1; 8 bases line up with TRBD1. The trim removed 2 bases at V and 7 bases at J, leaving 7 bases unmatched. Germline V gene sequence: CDR1 MNHNS, CDR2 SASEGT. CDR3 size: 15 residues. CDR3 sequence (DNA): TGTGCCAGCAGTGAATCGGCAGGGGGCAGGAATGAGCAGTTCTTC. Amino acid sequence: CASSESAGGRNEQFF.

The rearrangement links TRBV4-1 to TRBJ2-5, with TRBD2 matching over 11 bases. The CDR3 is made up of 16 amino acids. V dropped 2 bases and J dropped 1; count of bases not matched to a gene: 3. Germline values: CDR1 MGHRA, CDR2 YSYEKL. The CDR3 DNA reads TGCGCCAGCAGCCAAACTAGCGGGGGAACCCAAGAGACCCAGTACTTC. Protein sequence: CASSQTSGGTQETQYF.

The J gene is TRBJ1-6, the V gene TRBV3-1 (or the pseudogene TRBV3-2), with D uncertain. CDR1 and CDR2 (germline): LGHDT, YNNKEL (reference sequence). V was pared by 4 bases and J by 0 bases, with 7 bases between. There are 15 residues in the CDR3. CDR3 coding DNA: TGTGCCAGCAGCCTCGATAGCTCCTATAATTCACCCCTCCACTTT. Protein sequence: CASSLDSSYNSPLHF.

The CDR3, as DNA: TGTGCCAGTAGTATCCAGGGGGCATCAAATGAGCAGTTCTTC. It is translated as CASSIQGASNEQFF. The chain recombines TRBV19 with TRBJ2-1, with 8 nucleotides matching TRBD1. Per the germline V gene, CDR1 is LNHDA and CDR2 is SQIVND (reference sequence). Trimming cost V 3 bases and J 7 bases; bases outside gene matches: 5. The CDR3 covers 14 residues.

Here the CDR3 DNA reads TGTGCCAGCAGAGAGGACAGGGGTCCCAGGGCGCCCCAGCATTTT. It translates to CASREDRGPRAPQHF. The chain joins TRBV2 to TRBJ1-5, with TRBD1 matching 9 bases. Trimming removed 6 bases from V and 9 bases from J; junction bases left unmatched: 12. This CDR3 has 15 amino acids. Germline lookup yields CDR1 SNHLY and CDR2 FYNNEI.

The CDR3 coding sequence is TGCGCCAGCAGCCAAGATGTTCCTTCAGGGGGACAAGAGACCCAGTACTTC. Encoded protein: CASSQDVPSGGQETQYF. The rearrangement joins TRBV4-3 to TRBJ2-5; TRBD1 matches 7 bases. The germline CDR1 and CDR2 sequences are LGHNA and YSLEER. The CDR3 sequence is 17 residues long. V was pared by 0 bases and J by 2 bases, with 9 bases of the junction left unmatched.

As regards this clone: Within the sample, other DNA sequences also encode this same CDR3. V and J are TRBV9 and TRBJ2-3; the match to TRBD1 covers 10 bases. J was trimmed by 6 bases and V by 4 bases; bases with no gene match: 5. This CDR3 has 14 residues. Per the germline V gene, CDR1 is SGDLS and CDR2 is YYNGEE. The CDR3 region is CASSSGQGGDTQYF. CDR3 nucleotides: TGTGCCAGCAGCTCAGGACAGGGGGGCGATACGCAGTATTTT.

V usage is TRBV30 and J usage is TRBJ2-3; 7 positions match TRBD2. Germline CDR1 and CDR2: GTSNPN and SVGIG (reference sequence). This CDR3 comprises 16 residues. After removal of 0 bases from V and 3 bases from J, the junction contained 9 bases not matched to a gene. This CDR3 is CAWSVSGGGGTDTQYF. CDR3 nucleotide sequence: TGTGCCTGGAGTGTATCCGGCGGGGGTGGGACAGATACGCAGTATTTT.

The chain carries TRBV13 and TRBJ2-1; TRBD1 might be the D (5 bases). The germline CDR1 and CDR2 sequences are PRHDT and FYEKMQ (reference sequence). V was clipped by 4 bases and J by 1 base, with 23 bases between them. CDR3 length: 19 amino acids. The CDR3 nucleotides are TGTGCCAGCAGCTCCCTGGGTAGGGGCCACACCCCATCCTACAATGAGCAGTTCTTC. Protein: CASSSLGRGHTPSYNEQFF. The full variable domain, its missing parts supplied by reference TRBV13 and TRBJ2-1, is AAGVIQSPRHLIKEKRETATLKCYPIPRHDTVYWYQQGPGQDPQFLISFYEKMQSDKGSIPDRFSAQQFSDYHSELNMSSLELGDSALYFCASSSLGRGHTPSYNEQFFGPGTRLTVL.

The rearrangement joins TRBV5-1 to TRBJ2-5; D may be TRBD1 (5 bases). Germline V gene data show CDR1 as SGHRS and CDR2 as YFSETQ. The CDR3 covers 14 residues. V lost 0 bases to trimming and J lost 4 bases, with 10 bases between them. Here the CDR3 reads CASSLEKGLETQYF. In nucleotides, the CDR3 is TGCGCCAGCAGCTTGGAGAAGGGGTTAGAGACCCAGTACTTC.

The J gene is TRBJ1-2, the V gene TRBV18; 9 nucleotides align to TRBD1. The CDR3 sequence is 16 residues long. Unmatched junction bases numbered 11, after V lost 6 bases and J lost 3 bases. The germline gives CDR1 KGHSH, CDR2 LQKENI. Written as DNA, the CDR3 is TGTGCCAGCTCCCCCTCCTGGGACAGGGTGGACTATGGCTACACCTTC. Protein sequence: CASSPSWDRVDYGYTF.

V gene TRBV6-6 combines with J gene TRBJ2-5; TRBD1 matches 7 bases. CDR3 length: 15 amino acids. CDR1 MNHNY and CDR2 SVGAGI come from the germline V gene (reference sequence). With 4 bases clipped from V and 5 bases from J, the junction kept 10 bases outside the gene matches. The CDR3 reads CASSSQQGDGETQYF. The CDR3 DNA follows: TGTGCCAGCAGTTCCCAGCAGGGGGATGGGGAGACCCAGTACTTC.

The chain combines TRBV2 with TRBJ1-4, with TRBD1 matching 8 bases. Germline V gives CDR1 SNHLY, CDR2 FYNNEI. This CDR3 contains 12 residues. Trimming took 10 bases from V and 8 from J; bases not matched to a gene: 6. DNA for the CDR3: TGTGCCACACAGGGGGATGGGGAAAAACTGTTTTTT. This encodes CATQGDGEKLFF.